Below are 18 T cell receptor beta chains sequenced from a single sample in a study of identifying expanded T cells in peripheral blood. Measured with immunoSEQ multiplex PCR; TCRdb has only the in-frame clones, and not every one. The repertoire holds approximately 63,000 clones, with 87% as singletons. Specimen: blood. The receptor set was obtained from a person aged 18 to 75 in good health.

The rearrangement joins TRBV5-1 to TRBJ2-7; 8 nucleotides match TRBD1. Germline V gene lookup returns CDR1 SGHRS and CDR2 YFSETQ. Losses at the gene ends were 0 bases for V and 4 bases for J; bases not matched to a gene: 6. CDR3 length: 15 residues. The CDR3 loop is CASSLGGQVTYEQYF. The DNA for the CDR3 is TGCGCCAGCAGCTTGGGGGGACAGGTTACATACGAGCAGTACTTC.

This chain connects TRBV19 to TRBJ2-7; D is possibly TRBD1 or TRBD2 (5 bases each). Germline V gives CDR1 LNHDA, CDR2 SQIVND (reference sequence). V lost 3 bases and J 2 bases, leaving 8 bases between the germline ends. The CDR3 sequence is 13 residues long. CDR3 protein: CASSMPGPYEQYF. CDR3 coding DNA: TGTGCCAGTAGTATGCCGGGGCCCTACGAGCAGTACTTC.

CDR3: CASSLPLANYGYTF. The CDR3 DNA reads TGTGCCAGCAGCTTGCCGCTAGCTAACTATGGCTACACCTTC. This chain links TRBV5-4 with TRBJ1-2; D is uncertain. V dropped 1 base and J dropped 0 bases, with 7 bases sitting between them. From germline, CDR1 is SGHNT and CDR2 YYREEE (reference sequence). CDR3 length equals 14 residues.

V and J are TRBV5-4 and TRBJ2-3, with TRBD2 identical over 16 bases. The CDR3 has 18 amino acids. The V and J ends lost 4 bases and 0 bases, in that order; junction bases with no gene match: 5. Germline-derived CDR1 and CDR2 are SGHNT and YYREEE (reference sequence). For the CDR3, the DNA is TGTGCCAGCAGCCCTGGGACTAGCGGGGGGGGTAGCACAGATACGCAGTATTTT. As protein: CASSPGTSGGGSTDTQYF.

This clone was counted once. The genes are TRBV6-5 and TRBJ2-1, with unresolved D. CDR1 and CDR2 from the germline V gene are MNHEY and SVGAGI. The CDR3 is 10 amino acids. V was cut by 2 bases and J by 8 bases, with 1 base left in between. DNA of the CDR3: TGTGCCAGCAGTTACGATGAGCAGTTCTTC. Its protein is CASSYDEQFF.

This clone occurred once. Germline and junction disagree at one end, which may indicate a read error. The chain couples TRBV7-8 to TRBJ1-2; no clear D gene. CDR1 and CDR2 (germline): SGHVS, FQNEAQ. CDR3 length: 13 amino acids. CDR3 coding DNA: TGTGCCAGCAGCTATAACGCGGCAGATGGTTACACCTTC. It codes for CASSYNAADGYTF.

The CDR3 is CASSVGGSAHSVYEQYF. CDR3 nucleotides: TGTGCCAGCAGCGTTGGGGGTAGCGCCCACTCGGTCTACGAGCAGTACTTC. J is TRBJ2-7 and V is TRBV9; D assignment may be TRBD1 or TRBD2 (5 bases each). The CDR3 loop spans 17 amino acids. Trimming pared 2 bases from V and 3 bases from J, leaving 21 bases between. The germline CDR1 and CDR2 sequences are SGDLS and YYNGEE.

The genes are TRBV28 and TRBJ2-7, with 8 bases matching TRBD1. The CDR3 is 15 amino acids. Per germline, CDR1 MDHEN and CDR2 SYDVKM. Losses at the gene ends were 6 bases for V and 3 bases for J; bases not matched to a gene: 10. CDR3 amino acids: CASRVTGVPDYEQYF. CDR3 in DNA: TGTGCCAGCAGAGTGACAGGGGTCCCCGACTACGAGCAGTACTTC.

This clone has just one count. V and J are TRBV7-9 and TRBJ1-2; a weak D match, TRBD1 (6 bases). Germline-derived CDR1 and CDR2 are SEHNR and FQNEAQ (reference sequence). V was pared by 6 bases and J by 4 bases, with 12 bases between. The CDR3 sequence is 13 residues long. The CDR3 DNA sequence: TGTGCCAGCAGTACCGGACAGCGCTATGGCTACACCTTC. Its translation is CASSTGQRYGYTF.

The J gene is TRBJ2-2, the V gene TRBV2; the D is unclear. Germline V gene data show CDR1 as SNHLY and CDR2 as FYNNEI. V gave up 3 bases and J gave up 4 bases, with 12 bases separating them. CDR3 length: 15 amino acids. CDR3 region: CASSESSWGTGELFF. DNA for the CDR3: TGTGCCAGCAGTGAGAGTTCTTGGGGCACCGGGGAGCTGTTTTTT.

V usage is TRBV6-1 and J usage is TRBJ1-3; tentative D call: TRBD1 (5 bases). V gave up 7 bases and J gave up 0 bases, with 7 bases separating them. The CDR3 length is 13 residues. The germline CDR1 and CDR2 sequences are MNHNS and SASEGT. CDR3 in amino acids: CASNQGSGNTIYF. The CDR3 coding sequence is TGTGCCAGCAACCAGGGCTCTGGAAACACCATATATTTT.

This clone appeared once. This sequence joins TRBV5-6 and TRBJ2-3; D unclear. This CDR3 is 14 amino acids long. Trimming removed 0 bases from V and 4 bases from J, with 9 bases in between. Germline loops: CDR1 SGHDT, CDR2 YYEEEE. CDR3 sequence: CASSLVQTSDTQYF. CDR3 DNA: TGTGCCAGCAGCTTGGTACAGACCTCAGATACGCAGTATTTT.

The CDR3 region is CASRTRDWGPQHF. CDR3 in DNA: TGTGCCAGTAGAACGAGGGATTGGGGGCCCCAGCATTTT. V gene TRBV19 combines with J gene TRBJ1-5; unclear D gene. Trimming left V 6 bases short and J 9 bases short, with 15 bases between. The germline V gene encodes CDR1 LNHDA and CDR2 SQIVND (reference sequence). The CDR3 has 13 amino acids.

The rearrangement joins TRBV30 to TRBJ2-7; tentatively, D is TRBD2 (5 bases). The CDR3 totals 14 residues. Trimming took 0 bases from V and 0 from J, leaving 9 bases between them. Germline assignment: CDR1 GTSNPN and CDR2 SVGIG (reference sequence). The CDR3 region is CAWSVLGSSYEQYF. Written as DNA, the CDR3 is TGTGCCTGGAGTGTACTAGGAAGCTCCTACGAGCAGTACTTC. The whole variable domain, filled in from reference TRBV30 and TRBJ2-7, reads SQTIHQWPATLVQPVGSPLSLECTVEGTSNPNLYWYRQAAGRGLQLLFYSVGIGQISSEVPQNLSASRPQDRQFILSSKKLLLSDSGFYLCAWSVLGSSYEQYFGPGTRLTVT.

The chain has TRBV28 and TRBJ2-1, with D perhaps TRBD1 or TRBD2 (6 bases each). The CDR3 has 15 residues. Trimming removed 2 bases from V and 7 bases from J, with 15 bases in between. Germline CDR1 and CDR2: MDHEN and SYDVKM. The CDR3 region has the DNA TGTGCCAGCAGTTTACACAGGGACTGGGGGAATGAGCAGTTCTTC. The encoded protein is CASSLHRDWGNEQFF.

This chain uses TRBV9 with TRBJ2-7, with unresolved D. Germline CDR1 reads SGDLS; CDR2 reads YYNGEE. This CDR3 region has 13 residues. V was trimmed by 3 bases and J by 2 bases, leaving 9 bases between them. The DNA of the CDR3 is TGTGCCAGCAGCGAGGACGGAACCTACGAGCAGTACTTC. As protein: CASSEDGTYEQYF. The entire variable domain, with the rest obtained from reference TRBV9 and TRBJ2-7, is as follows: DSGVTQTPKHLITATGQRVTLRCSPRSGDLSVYWYQQSLDQGLQFLIQYYNGEERAKGNILERFSAQQFPDLHSELNLSSLELGDSALYFCASSEDGTYEQYFGPGTRLTVT.

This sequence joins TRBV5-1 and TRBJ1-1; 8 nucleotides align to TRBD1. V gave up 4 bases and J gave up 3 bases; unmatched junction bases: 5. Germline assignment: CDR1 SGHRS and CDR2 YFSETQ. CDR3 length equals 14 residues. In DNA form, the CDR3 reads TGCGCCAGCAGCCCAGGGGGCGGGTACACTGAAGCTTTCTTT. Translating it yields CASSPGGGYTEAFF.

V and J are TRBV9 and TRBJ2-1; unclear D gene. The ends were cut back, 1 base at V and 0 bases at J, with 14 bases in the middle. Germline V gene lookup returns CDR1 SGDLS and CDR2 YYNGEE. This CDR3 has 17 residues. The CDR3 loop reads CASSVLASMSSYNEQFF. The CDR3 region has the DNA TGTGCCAGCAGCGTATTGGCCTCTATGAGCTCCTACAATGAGCAGTTCTTC.